These 13 T cell receptor beta chains came from one sample sequenced in a study of CD8 T cells in ankylosing spondylitis. Study findings and constraints: Among TCR beta sequences, a motif of eight or nine highly homologous variants appeared characteristic of ankylosing spondylitis blood.

TCRdb used MiXCR to reprocess the 5' RACE reads, holding one entry per CDR3 protein. The repertoire consists of about 400,000 distinct CDR3 sequences, with approximately 20% occurring once and the leading ten covering approximately 15%. Their specific antigens are unknown. The sample consisted of blood, either unsorted or a sorted T cell fraction (not recorded which). These receptors were collected from a male donor with ankylosing spondylitis.

This clonotype was detected a few times. The chain has TRBV29-1 and TRBJ1-4; no firm D call. The CDR3 contains 13 residues. Germline V lookup: CDR1 SQVTM, CDR2 ANQGSEA. Trimming took off 4 bases at V and 0 bases at J, with 6 bases between the two ends. The CDR3 sequence: CSVGVATNEKLFF. The CDR3 DNA sequence: TGCAGCGTTGGGGTGGCAACTAATGAAAAACTGTTTTTT.

The V and J genes are TRBV29-1 and TRBJ2-2; 11 bases line up with TRBD2. The trim removed 4 bases at V and 7 bases at J, leaving 5 bases unmatched. Germline V lookup: CDR1 SQVTM, CDR2 ANQGSEA. This CDR3 has 14 amino acids. The CDR3 here is CSVGASGRFGELFF. CDR3 sequence (DNA): TGCAGCGTTGGTGCTAGCGGGAGGTTCGGGGAGCTGTTTTTT.

The chain links TRBV2 to TRBJ2-2; D is uncertain. V shed 7 bases and J shed 3 bases, with 6 bases lying between them. The CDR3 is 12 residues long. Germline V gene sequence: CDR1 SNHLY, CDR2 FYNNEI. The CDR3: CASTVYTGELFF. As DNA, the CDR3 is TGTGCCAGCACCGTATACACCGGGGAGCTGTTTTTT.

This clonotype was seen more than once but under ten times. The chain combines TRBV3-1 with TRBJ1-6; D unresolved. V shed 3 bases and J shed 0 bases, with 12 bases lying between them. This CDR3 is 17 amino acids long. The V gene's germline CDR1 is LGHDT and CDR2 YNNKEL (reference sequence). The CDR3 here is CASSHYPTSSYNSPLHF. CDR3 bases: TGTGCCAGCAGCCACTACCCGACGAGCTCCTATAATTCACCCCTCCACTTT.

This clonotype came up a few times. J is TRBJ2-7 and V is TRBV6-5; the match to TRBD1 covers 11 bases. The ends lost 0 bases at V and 6 bases at J; junction bases unmatched: 4. The CDR3 totals 15 residues. CDR1 and CDR2 (germline): MNHEY, SVGAGI. The CDR3 DNA reads TGTGCCAGCAGTTACTCGAGGACAGGGGGCTTCGAGCAGTACTTC. Translating it yields CASSYSRTGGFEQYF.

This clonotype occurred a few times. The chain uses TRBV5-1 and TRBJ2-1; 11 bases agree with TRBD2. The germline V gene has CDR1 SGHRS and CDR2 YFSETQ. Losses at the gene ends were 0 bases for V and 7 bases for J; bases not matched to a gene: 3. The CDR3 length is 15 residues. The CDR3 region is CASSLVASGRNEQFF. CDR3 in DNA: TGCGCCAGCAGCTTGGTAGCTAGCGGGAGGAATGAGCAGTTCTTC. The full variable domain, rest sourced from reference TRBV5-1 and TRBJ2-1, is KAGVTQTPRYLIKTRGQQVTLSCSPISGHRSVSWYQQTPGQGLQFLFEYFSETQRNKGNFPGRFSGRQFSNSRSEMNVSTLELGDSALYLCASSLVASGRNEQFFGPGTRLTVL.

This clonotype showed up just a few times. The chain is built from TRBV7-2 and TRBJ2-7; D unresolved. CDR1 is SGHTA, CDR2 FQGNSA, per germline. This CDR3 spans 14 amino acids. Trimming shortened V by 5 bases and J by 0 bases, and 11 bases separated the two germline ends. For the CDR3, the DNA is TGTGCCAGCAGCACCGTCAGGAGCTCCTACGAGCAGTACTTC. It is translated as CASSTVRSSYEQYF. Supplemented by reference TRBV7-2 and TRBJ2-7, the full variable domain reads GAGVSQSPSNKVTEKGKDVELRCDPISGHTALYWYRQSLGQGLEFLIYFQGNSAPDKSGLPSDRFSAERTGGSVSTLTIQRTQQEDSAVYLCASSTVRSSYEQYFGPGTRLTVT.

This clonotype was detected a few times. The CDR3 sequence: CASSSKGGLAGARNEQFF. The CDR3 DNA sequence: TGTGCCAGCAGCTCAAAGGGGGGTTTAGCGGGAGCACGGAATGAGCAGTTCTTC. The V and J genes are TRBV7-6 and TRBJ2-1, with 9 bases lining up with TRBD2. CDR3 length equals 18 residues. The V segment lost 4 bases and the J segment 7 bases; nucleotides outside the gene matches: 17. Per the germline V gene, CDR1 is SGHVS and CDR2 is FNYEAQ. The variable domain in full, with the rest retrieved from reference TRBV7-6 and TRBJ2-1, is GAGVSQSPRYKVTKRGQDVALRCDPISGHVSLYWYRQALGQGPEFLTYFNYEAQQDKSGLPNDRFSAERPEGSISTLTIQRTEQRDSAMYRCASSSKGGLAGARNEQFFGPGTRLTVL.

This chain uses TRBV20-1 with TRBJ1-5, with D hard to call. CDR3 length equals 15 residues. Trimming cost V 0 bases and J 6 bases, with 15 bases left between them. Germline CDR1 DFQATT, CDR2 SNEGSKA (reference sequence). CDR3 DNA sequence: TGCAGTGCTAGAGATCCGAGGGAGGGTGTTCAGCCCCAGCATTTT. It encodes CSARDPREGVQPQHF.

This clonotype was seen many times. This chain links TRBV12-3 or TRBV12-4 with TRBJ2-4; 7 bases line up with TRBD1. V shed 1 base, J shed 0 bases, and the junction held 6 bases outside the gene matches. The CDR3 is made up of 17 amino acids. CDR3 protein: CASSLDLGQLAKNIQYF. In DNA, the CDR3 is TGTGCCAGCAGTTTAGATCTGGGACAGTTAGCCAAAAACATTCAGTACTTC.

The table lists this clonotype with a count of one. The rearrangement uses TRBV13 and TRBJ2-1; 7 positions agree with TRBD2. There are 15 residues in the CDR3. V lost 3 bases to trimming and J lost 7 bases; unmatched junction nucleotides: 9. CDR1 and CDR2 (germline): PRHDT, FYEKMQ (reference sequence). CDR3 amino acids: CASSLIGRESNEQFF. The CDR3 coding sequence is TGTGCCAGCAGCTTGATTGGGCGGGAGTCGAATGAGCAGTTCTTC.

This clonotype was observed at least ten times. The genes are TRBV29-1 and TRBJ1-4, with D maybe TRBD1 (5 bases). The CDR3 consists of 10 residues. V lost 4 bases and J lost 15, with 12 bases in between. Looked up from germline, CDR1 is SQVTM and CDR2 is ANQGSEA. CDR3 nucleotide sequence: TGCAGCGTTGCAGACAGCGTGATGTTTTTT. Its translation is CSVADSVMFF.

This chain uses TRBV7-8 with TRBJ1-4, with TRBD1 identical over 10 bases. This CDR3 is built from 16 residues. Germline values: CDR1 SGHVS, CDR2 FQNEAQ. With 2 bases clipped from V and 7 bases from J, the junction kept 7 bases outside the gene matches. CDR3 coding DNA: TGTGCCAGCAGCTTAACCCGGGACAGGGGTGGTGAAAAACTGTTTTTT. As protein: CASSLTRDRGGEKLFF.